Listed below are T cell receptor beta chains from one sample, sequenced in a study of OX40 agonist ivuxolimab in advanced cancers. Only in-frame clones appear in the TCRdb table, and some are missing; sequencing was by immunoSEQ multiplex PCR. Of fewer than 90,000 clones listed, 70% to 90% are singletons. The sequenced sample was CD4+ or CD8+ T cells sorted from blood, obtained in a trial of the OX40 agonist ivuxolimab. These receptors were taken from an adult with an advanced solid tumor such as melanoma, head and neck, liver or kidney cancer. The CDR3 runs from the conserved cysteine through the conserved F or W. The D gene is left open where the match is weak. Clone size is not always given. Where it is, it says once, few, many or a class for expanded clones.

TRBV30	-	-	TRBJ1-1	CAWTPQEETEAFF	TGTGCCTGGACCCCACAGGAGGAAACTGAAGCTTTCTTT
TRBV7-9	TRBD1	-	TRBJ2-7	CASKRDRGSYEQYF	TGTGCCAGCAAACGGGACAGGGGCTCCTACGAGCAGTACTTC
TRBV28	TRBD2	-	TRBJ2-1	CASSLQKTSGSREQFF	TGTGCCAGCAGTTTACAAAAGACTAGCGGGAGTCGTGAGCAGTTCTTC
TRBV18	-	-	TRBJ1-3	CASSPQGFDAGNTIYF	TGTGCCAGCTCACCACAGGGTTTTGATGCTGGAAACACCATATATTTT
TRBV6-1	-	-	TRBJ2-3	CASSDALGDGGQKLDTQYF	TGTGCCAGCAGTGACGCGCTCGGGGATGGAGGTCAAAAGTTGGATACGCAGTATTTT
TRBV10-3	-	-	TRBJ2-3	CAISERDTQYF	TGTGCCATCAGTGAGCGAGATACGCAGTATTTT
TRBV18	TRBD2	few	TRBJ2-7	CASSPGLETYEQYF	TGTGCCAGCTCACCGGGACTAGAGACCTACGAGCAGTACTTC
TRBV5-1	-	-	TRBJ1-2	CASSLAGDREYGYTF	TGCGCCAGCAGCTTGGCCGGAGACAGAGAATATGGCTACACCTTC
TRBV7-9	-	-	TRBJ2-5	CASSLWGSGETQYF	TGTGCCAGCAGCTTATGGGGGTCTGGGGAGACCCAGTACTTC
TRBV6-5	-	-	TRBJ1-3	CASSRGSAGNTIYF	TGTGCCAGCAGTAGGGGGAGTGCTGGAAACACCATATATTTT
TRBV25-1	-	once	TRBJ2-3	CASSDQYGVGADTQYF	TGTGCCAGCAGTGACCAGTACGGGGTAGGGGCAGATACGCAGTATTTT
TRBV27	-	-	TRBJ2-1	CASKLGVSYNEQFF	TGTGCCAGCAAACTAGGGGTTTCCTACAATGAGCAGTTCTTC
TRBV25-1	TRBD1	-	TRBJ1-1	CASRDRGPEAFF	TGTGCCAGCAGGGACAGGGGCCCTGAAGCTTTCTTT
TRBV11-3	TRBD2	-	TRBJ2-1	CASNRPSGGGMEHEQFF	TGTGCCAGTAACCGACCTAGCGGGGGAGGCATGGAGCATGAGCAGTTCTTC
TRBV27	-	-	TRBJ1-1	CASRLGGGTEAFF	TGTGCCAGTCGACTGGGGGGGGGCACTGAAGCTTTCTTT
TRBV4-1	TRBD1	-	TRBJ2-3	CASSPGQGATDTQYF	TGCGCCAGCAGCCCGGGACAGGGGGCCACAGATACGCAGTATTTT
TRBV6-5	-	-	TRBJ2-3	CASTMGGLQYF	TGTGCCAGCACCATGGGGGGACTGCAGTATTTT
TRBV19	TRBD1	-	TRBJ2-1	CASSPGQHEQFF	TGTGCCAGTAGTCCGGGACAGCATGAGCAGTTCTTC
TRBV18	-	once	TRBJ1-1	CASSPPNEGVNTEAFF	TGTGCCAGCTCACCACCGAATGAGGGGGTGAACACTGAAGCTTTCTTT
TRBV6-6	-	once	TRBJ2-3	CASRDGTVESDTQYF	TGTGCCAGCAGAGACGGGACGGTGGAATCCGATACGCAGTATTTT
TRBV19	TRBD1	once	TRBJ1-4	CASSHPAGQNEKLFF	TGTGCCAGTAGCCACCCCGCGGGACAGAATGAAAAACTGTTTTTT
TRBV27	-	-	TRBJ2-4	CASSVFGTSRKNIQYF	TGTGCCAGCAGCGTCTTCGGGACTTCGCGCAAAAACATTCAGTACTTC
TRBV7-9	-	-	TRBJ2-3	CASSLGSRSIVNTQYF	TGTGCCAGCAGCTTAGGGTCCAGGTCCATCGTGAATACGCAGTATTTT
TRBV25-1	-	-	TRBJ2-1	CASSGVGSGSYNEQFF	TGTGCCAGCAGTGGAGTGGGCAGCGGGTCCTACAATGAGCAGTTCTTC
TRBV27	-	-	TRBJ2-1	CASSSPGASYNEQFF	TGTGCCAGCAGTTCCCCGGGGGCGTCCTACAATGAGCAGTTCTTC
TRBV7-6	TRBD2	-	TRBJ2-5	CASSSTPPGGWETQYF	TGTGCCAGCAGCTCGACCCCCCCGGGAGGTTGGGAGACCCAGTACTTC
TRBV11-2	-	once	TRBJ1-2	CASSLGYGQGNSGYTF	TGTGCCAGCAGCTTAGGATATGGGCAGGGGAACAGTGGCTACACCTTC
TRBV7-8	-	-	TRBJ2-3	CASSLPGPGGTDTQYF	TGTGCCAGCAGCTTACCAGGGCCAGGGGGCACAGATACGCAGTATTTT
TRBV10-2	TRBD2	-	TRBJ2-7	CASSELAGGGEQYF	TGCGCCAGCAGTGAGCTAGCGGGAGGTGGTGAGCAGTACTTC
TRBV5-4	TRBD1	-	TRBJ2-2	CASSPGQGNTGELFF	TGTGCCAGCAGTCCCGGACAGGGGAACACCGGGGAGCTGTTTTTT
TRBV6-5	-	-	TRBJ2-7	CASTLDRAGGEQYF	TGTGCCAGCACACTCGACAGGGCGGGGGGCGAGCAGTACTTC